A single sample is the source of the 6 T cell receptor beta chains below, sequenced in a study of beta chain features in type 1 diabetes. The whole isolated RNA underwent reverse transcription, so sequencing captured expressed TCRB transcripts. Clones were sequenced by immunoSEQ multiplex PCR, and TCRdb holds only the in-frame ones, with some missing. In the table there are 360,000 or so clones, around a fifth of which are singletons. What was sequenced was naive CD4+ T cells from blood. These receptors came from a woman younger than 30 in good health.

V is TRBV5-1 and J is TRBJ2-3; D possibly corresponds to TRBD2 (6 bases). This CDR3 is built from 14 residues. V was pared by 7 bases and J by 0 bases, with 12 bases between. The germline CDR1 and CDR2 sequences are SGHRS and YFSETQ. DNA for the CDR3: TGCGCCAGCGCCGGGACTCCGAGCACAGATACGCAGTATTTT. Its protein is CASAGTPSTDTQYF.

A few counts support this clone. For the CDR3, the DNA is TGTGCCAGCTCACCACAGGGGTCGGAGACCCAGTACTTC. It yields the protein CASSPQGSETQYF. The chain couples TRBV18 to TRBJ2-5; D may be TRBD1 (5 bases). CDR1 and CDR2 from the germline V gene are KGHSH and LQKENI. CDR3 length: 13 residues. The V end lost 1 base, the J end lost 5 bases, and 8 bases lay between the germline ends.

V gene TRBV7-2 combines with J gene TRBJ2-5; 8 bases line up with TRBD2. J was trimmed by 2 bases and V by 5 bases; bases with no gene match: 10. This CDR3 spans 16 amino acids. CDR1 and CDR2 (germline): SGHTA, FQGNSA. This CDR3 reads CASSHLTSGGQETQYF. The CDR3 DNA sequence: TGTGCCAGCAGCCATCTAACTAGCGGAGGGCAAGAGACCCAGTACTTC.

This chain connects TRBV2 to TRBJ2-5; D is unresolved. From germline, CDR1 is SNHLY and CDR2 FYNNEI. The CDR3 is 12 amino acids. The germline V and J ends were trimmed by 4 bases and 5 bases, with 8 bases remaining between them. CDR3 amino acids: CASSGPEETQYF. The CDR3 DNA follows: TGTGCCAGCAGTGGACCGGAGGAGACCCAGTACTTC.

The table lists this clone with a few counts. This sequence joins TRBV5-1 and TRBJ1-4; possibly TRBD1 for D (6 bases). The V end lost 3 bases, the J end lost 3 bases, and 9 bases lay between the germline ends. Germline V CDR1 and CDR2: SGHRS, YFSETQ. The CDR3 covers 14 residues. The CDR3 region is CASSWGLANEKLFF. The CDR3 coding sequence is TGCGCCAGCAGCTGGGGGCTGGCTAATGAAAAACTGTTTTTT.

In its sample, this clone was seen a few times. V is TRBV9 and J is TRBJ2-7, with 11 bases identical to TRBD2. J gave up 3 bases and V 9 bases, and 11 bases lay outside the gene matches. The CDR3 length is 15 residues. Germline V gene data show CDR1 as SGDLS and CDR2 as YYNGEE. The CDR3 reads CANFSASGRNYEQYF. DNA for the CDR3: TGTGCCAACTTCTCCGCTAGCGGGAGGAACTACGAGCAGTACTTC.